This TCR beta chain was observed in a study of shared clonotypes between healthy human individuals. About the research overall: A couple of women and three men aged 18 to 49 made up the donors. Points from the study as a whole: The researchers took only blood, and tissue repertoires probably look different. Read depth was anticipated to influence clonotype sharing among donors.

Splitting the CD4+ cells yielded a CD45RA+ naive subset and a CD45RA-negative memory subset. Comment on this clone: Its antigen remains unidentified.

Clones were sequenced by immunoSEQ multiplex PCR, and TCRdb holds only the in-frame ones, with some missing. The sample carries millions of clones, about 95% recorded once. Unmatched junction bases numbered 7, after V lost 4 bases and J lost 4 bases. Looked up from germline, CDR1 is MDHEN and CDR2 is SYDVKM. This CDR3 comprises 15 residues. Material for sequencing was naive CD4+ T cells sorted from blood. Subset noted: CD45RA+ positively selected. The chain couples TRBV28 to TRBJ1-1, with TRBD1 matching 9 bases. The sequence was obtained from a man younger than 30 in good health. The CDR3 DNA follows: TGTGCCAGCAGTTCGGACAGGGGACGGGGCACTGAAGCTTTCTTT. Translation: CASSSDRGRGTEAFF.